The 4 T cell receptor beta chains below all came from one sample that was sequenced in a study of T cells in localized non-small cell lung cancer. Measured with immunoSEQ multiplex PCR; TCRdb has only the in-frame clones, and not every one. The sample records fewer than 40,000 clones, approximately 91% being singletons. The material was peripheral blood mononuclear cells, obtained before any cancer treatment. All receptors come from a woman aged 40-70 years with stage III lung adenocarcinoma.

This chain connects TRBV5-1 to TRBJ2-5; a weak D match, TRBD2 (6 bases). The germline CDR1 and CDR2 sequences are SGHRS and YFSETQ. The CDR3 covers 15 residues. V lost 2 bases, J lost 1 base, and 12 bases lay in between. CDR3 residues: CASSFLAGGQETQYF. CDR3 DNA sequence: TGCGCCAGCAGCTTCTTGGCCGGGGGCCAAGAGACCCAGTACTTC.

The chain combines TRBV5-1 with TRBJ2-7; TRBD1 matches at 8 bases. Losses at the gene ends were 4 bases for V and 1 base for J; bases not matched to a gene: 7. Germline V CDR1 and CDR2: SGHRS, YFSETQ. The CDR3 consists of 15 residues. For the CDR3, the DNA is TGCGCCAGCAGCCTTCCCGGACAGGGTTCCTACGAGCAGTACTTC. Its translation is CASSLPGQGSYEQYF.

This sequence joins TRBV7-2 and TRBJ1-1, with D hard to call. The CDR3 extends over 13 amino acids. V lost 5 bases and J lost 4, with 11 bases in between. Germline CDR1 reads SGHTA; CDR2 reads FQGNSA. The DNA of the CDR3 is TGTGCCAGCAGCCCAACCCGGACCACTGAAGCTTTCTTT. It yields the protein CASSPTRTTEAFF.

The CDR3 protein is CASSQEEGSWGNTEAFF. CDR3 nucleotide sequence: TGTGCCAGCAGCCAAGAAGAAGGCTCGTGGGGGAACACTGAAGCTTTCTTT. The chain has TRBV4-2 and TRBJ1-1; D is ambiguous. The CDR3 sequence is 17 residues long. CDR1 is LGHNA and CDR2 is YNFKEQ in the germline V gene. The V and J ends lost 0 bases and 1 base respectively, with 15 bases between them.